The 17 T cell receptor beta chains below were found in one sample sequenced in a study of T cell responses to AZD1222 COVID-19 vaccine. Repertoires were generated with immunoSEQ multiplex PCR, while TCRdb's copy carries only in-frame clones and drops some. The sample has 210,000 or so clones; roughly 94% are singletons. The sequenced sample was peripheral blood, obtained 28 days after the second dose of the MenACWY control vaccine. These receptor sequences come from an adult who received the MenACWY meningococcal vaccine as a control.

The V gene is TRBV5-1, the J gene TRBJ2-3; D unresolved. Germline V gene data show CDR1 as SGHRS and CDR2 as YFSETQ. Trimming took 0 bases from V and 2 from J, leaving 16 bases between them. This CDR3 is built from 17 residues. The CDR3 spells CASSLGGSLVNTDTQYF. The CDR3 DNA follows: TGCGCCAGCAGCTTGGGGGGAAGTCTCGTCAACACAGATACGCAGTATTTT. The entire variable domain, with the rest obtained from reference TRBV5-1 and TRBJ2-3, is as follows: KAGVTQTPRYLIKTRGQQVTLSCSPISGHRSVSWYQQTPGQGLQFLFEYFSETQRNKGNFPGRFSGRQFSNSRSEMNVSTLELGDSALYLCASSLGGSLVNTDTQYFGPGTRLTVL.

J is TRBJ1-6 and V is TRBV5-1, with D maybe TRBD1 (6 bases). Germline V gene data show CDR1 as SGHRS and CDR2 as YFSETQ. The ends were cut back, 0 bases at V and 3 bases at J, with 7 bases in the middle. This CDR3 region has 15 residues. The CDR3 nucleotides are TGCGCCAGCAGCTTGGAGGGGGGCTATAATTCACCCCTCCACTTT. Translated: CASSLEGGYNSPLHF.

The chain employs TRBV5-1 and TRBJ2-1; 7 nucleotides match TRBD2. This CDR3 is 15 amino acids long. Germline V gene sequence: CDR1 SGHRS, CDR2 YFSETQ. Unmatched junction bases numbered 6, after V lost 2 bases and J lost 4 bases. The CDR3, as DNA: TGCGCCAGCAGCTTATCGAGCGGGACTTACAATGAGCAGTTCTTC. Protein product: CASSLSSGTYNEQFF.

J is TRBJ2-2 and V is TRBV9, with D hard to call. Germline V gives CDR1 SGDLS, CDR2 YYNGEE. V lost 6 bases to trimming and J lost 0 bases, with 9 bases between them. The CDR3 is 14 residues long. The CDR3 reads CASNENANTGELFF. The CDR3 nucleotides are TGTGCCAGCAACGAGAATGCGAACACCGGGGAGCTGTTTTTT.

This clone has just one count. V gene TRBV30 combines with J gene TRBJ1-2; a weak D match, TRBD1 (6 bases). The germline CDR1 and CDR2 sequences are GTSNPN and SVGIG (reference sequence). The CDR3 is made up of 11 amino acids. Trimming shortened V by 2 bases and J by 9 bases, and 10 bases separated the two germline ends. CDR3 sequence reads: CAWSLTGSYTF. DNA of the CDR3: TGTGCCTGGAGTCTGACAGGAAGCTACACCTTC.

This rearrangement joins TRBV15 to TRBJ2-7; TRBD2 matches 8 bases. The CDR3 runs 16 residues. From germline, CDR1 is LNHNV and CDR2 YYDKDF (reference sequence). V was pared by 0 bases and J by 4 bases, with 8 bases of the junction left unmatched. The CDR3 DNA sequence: TGTGCCACCAGCAGAGAGGCCCGAGCGGGAGCTTACGAGCAGTACTTC. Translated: CATSREARAGAYEQYF.

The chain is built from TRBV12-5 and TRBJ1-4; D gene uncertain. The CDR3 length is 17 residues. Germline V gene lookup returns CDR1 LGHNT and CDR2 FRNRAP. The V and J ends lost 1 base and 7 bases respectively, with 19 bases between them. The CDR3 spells CASGLGPGLWSGEKLFF. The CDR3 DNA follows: TGTGCTAGTGGTTTGGGACCGGGGTTGTGGTCGGGTGAAAAACTGTTTTTT. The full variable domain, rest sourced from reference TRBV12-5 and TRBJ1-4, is DARVTQTPRHKVTEMGQEVTMRCQPILGHNTVFWYRQTMMQGLELLAYFRNRAPLDDSGMPKDRFSAEMPDATLATLKIQPSEPRDSAVYFCASGLGPGLWSGEKLFFGSGTQLSVL.

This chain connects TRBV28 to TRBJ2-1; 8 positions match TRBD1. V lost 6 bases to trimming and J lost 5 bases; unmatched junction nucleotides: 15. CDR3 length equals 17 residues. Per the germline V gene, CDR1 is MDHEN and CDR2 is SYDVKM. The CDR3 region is CASRDREPAPPNNEQFF. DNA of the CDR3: TGTGCCAGCAGGGACAGGGAACCAGCGCCCCCCAACAATGAGCAGTTCTTC.

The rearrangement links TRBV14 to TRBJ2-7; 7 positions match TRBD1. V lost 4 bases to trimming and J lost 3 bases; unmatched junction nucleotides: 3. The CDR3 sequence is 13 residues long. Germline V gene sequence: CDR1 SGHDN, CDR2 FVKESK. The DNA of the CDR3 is TGTGCCAGCAGCCGGGCAGGGGGCTACGAGCAGTACTTC. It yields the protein CASSRAGGYEQYF.

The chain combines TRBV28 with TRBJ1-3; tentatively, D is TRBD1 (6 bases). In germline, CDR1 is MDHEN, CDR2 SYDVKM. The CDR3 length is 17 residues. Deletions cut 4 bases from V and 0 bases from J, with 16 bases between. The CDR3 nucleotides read TGTGCCAGCAGTTCTCCACCCGGGACACACTCTGGAAACACCATATATTTT. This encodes CASSSPPGTHSGNTIYF.

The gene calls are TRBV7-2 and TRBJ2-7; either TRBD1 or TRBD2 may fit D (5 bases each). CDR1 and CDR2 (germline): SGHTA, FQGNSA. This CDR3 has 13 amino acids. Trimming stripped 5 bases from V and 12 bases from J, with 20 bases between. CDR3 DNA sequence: TGTGCCAGCAGCCGAGGGGACGACGGGGCCGCGTACTTC. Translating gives CASSRGDDGAAYF.

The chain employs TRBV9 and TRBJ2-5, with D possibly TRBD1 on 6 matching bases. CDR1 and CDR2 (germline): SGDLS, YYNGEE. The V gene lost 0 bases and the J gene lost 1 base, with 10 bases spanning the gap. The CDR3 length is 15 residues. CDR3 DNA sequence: TGTGCCAGCAGCGTAGCTCAGGGGATCCAAGAGACCCAGTACTTC. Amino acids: CASSVAQGIQETQYF.

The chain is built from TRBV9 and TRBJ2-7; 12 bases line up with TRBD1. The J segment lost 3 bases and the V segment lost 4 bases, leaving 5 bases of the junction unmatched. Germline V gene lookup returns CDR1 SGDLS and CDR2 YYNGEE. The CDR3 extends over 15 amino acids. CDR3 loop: CASSPGTGGGYEQYF. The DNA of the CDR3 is TGTGCCAGCAGCCCAGGGACAGGGGGCGGCTACGAGCAGTACTTC.

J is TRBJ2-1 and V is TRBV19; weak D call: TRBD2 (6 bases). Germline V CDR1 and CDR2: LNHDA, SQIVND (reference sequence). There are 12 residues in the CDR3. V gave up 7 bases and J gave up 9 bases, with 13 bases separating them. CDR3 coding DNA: TGTGCCAGTACCAGACTAGTTGGTGAGCAGTTCTTC. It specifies CASTRLVGEQFF.

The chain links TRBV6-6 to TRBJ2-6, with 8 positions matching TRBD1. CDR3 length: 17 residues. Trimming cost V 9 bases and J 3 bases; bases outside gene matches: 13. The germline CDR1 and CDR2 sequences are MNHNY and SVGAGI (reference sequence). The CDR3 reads CASSPGDRRDGANVLTF. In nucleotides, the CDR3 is TGTGCCAGTAGTCCTGGGGACAGGAGAGATGGGGCCAACGTCCTGACTTTC.

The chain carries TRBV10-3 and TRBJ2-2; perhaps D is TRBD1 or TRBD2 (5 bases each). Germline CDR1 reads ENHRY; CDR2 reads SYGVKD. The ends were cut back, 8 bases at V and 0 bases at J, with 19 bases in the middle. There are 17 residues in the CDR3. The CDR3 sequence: CAIGVGSGRSNTGELFF. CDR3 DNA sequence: TGTGCCATCGGAGTAGGATCGGGGCGCTCGAACACCGGGGAGCTGTTTTTT.

CDR3 in amino acids: CASSLEPPGGSNQPQHF. The DNA for the CDR3 is TGCGCCAGCAGTCTTGAGCCTCCGGGGGGTAGCAATCAGCCCCAGCATTTT. This chain uses TRBV4-1 with TRBJ1-5, with D maybe TRBD1 (5 bases). This CDR3 is built from 17 residues. Trimming took off 6 bases at V and 0 bases at J, with 18 bases between the two ends. Germline CDR1 reads MGHRA; CDR2 reads YSYEKL.